One sample yielded the 28 T cell receptor beta chains listed below, sequenced in a study of vaccination and CD4 T cells after COVID-19. With the Oncomine TCR Beta short-read assay, DNA from cultured CD4+ T cells was sequenced. Each CDR3 protein is one row after TCRdb ran MiXCR on the PCR reads. Counted here are 15,000 or so distinct CDR3 sequences, 60% occurring once; the ten biggest clones make up roughly 13%. Treatment given: roughly 11-day PBMC culture with coronavirus spike peptide pools or control peptides (ViraFEST assay). These receptors' targets are unknown. Sequencing was carried out using CD4+ T cells from blood, cultured in vitro. These receptors originate from a human donor who had recovered from COVID-19.

The sample holds one count of this clonotype. The chain carries TRBV10-3 and TRBJ1-1; D not certain. Trimming left V 8 bases short and J 5 bases short, with 12 bases between. This CDR3 region has 12 residues. Germline V lookup: CDR1 ENHRY, CDR2 SYGVKD. The CDR3 DNA reads as TGTGCCATCTCTCCACGAGGGACTGAAGCTTTCTTT. Protein: CAISPRGTEAFF.

The chain has TRBV2 and TRBJ2-7; no clear D. The CDR3 sequence is 11 residues long. V was clipped by 6 bases and J by 7 bases, with 10 bases between them. Germline loops: CDR1 SNHLY, CDR2 FYNNEI. In DNA, the CDR3 is TGTGCCAGCAGACTGGACGGGGAGCAGTACTTC. The encoded protein is CASRLDGEQYF.

The CDR3 bases are TGCAGCGCTGGGACAGACTATGGCTACACCTTC. As protein: CSAGTDYGYTF. This chain joins TRBV29-1 and TRBJ1-2, with 7 bases that match TRBD1. V trimming: 7 bases; J trimming: 3 bases; junction bases outside the gene matches: 2. The germline gives CDR1 SQVTM, CDR2 ANQGSEA. This CDR3 has 11 residues.

The chain is built from TRBV19 and TRBJ2-2, with 12 bases identical to TRBD1. Per germline, CDR1 LNHDA and CDR2 SQIVND (reference sequence). V dropped 5 bases and J dropped 6; count of bases not matched to a gene: 4. CDR3 length equals 15 residues. CDR3 bases: TGTGCCAGTAGTCCTGGGACAGGGGGCCCCGGGGAGCTGTTTTTT. This translates into CASSPGTGGPGELFF.

The rearrangement uses TRBV7-8 and TRBJ1-2, with D perhaps matching TRBD1 (6 bases). V lost 5 bases and J lost 4, with 8 bases in between. The germline V gene encodes CDR1 SGHVS and CDR2 FQNEAQ. The CDR3 is 12 residues long. CDR3 protein: CASSGDTYGYTF. The CDR3 bases are TGTGCCAGCAGCGGGGACACCTATGGCTACACCTTC.

This clonotype was detected only a few times. The rearrangement joins TRBV12-3 or TRBV12-4 to TRBJ1-5; 8 nucleotides align to TRBD1. Trimming took 5 bases from V and 6 from J; bases not matched to a gene: 0. This CDR3 contains 12 residues. CDR3 sequence reads: CASSDRGQPQHF. The CDR3 DNA is TGTGCCAGCAGTGACAGGGGTCAGCCCCAGCATTTT.

The rearrangement links TRBV7-6 to TRBJ2-2; D gene unclear. Per the germline V gene, CDR1 is SGHVS and CDR2 is FNYEAQ. There are 12 residues in the CDR3. V lost 3 bases, J lost 4 bases, and 3 bases lay in between. The CDR3 spells CASSFGTGELFF. The CDR3 DNA reads TGTGCCAGCAGCTTCGGCACCGGGGAGCTGTTTTTT.

The chain links TRBV6-1 to TRBJ1-2, with a possible D match to TRBD1 (6 bases). The V and J ends lost 5 bases and 2 bases respectively, with 18 bases between them. The CDR3 contains 16 residues. Per germline, CDR1 MNHNS and CDR2 SASEGT. The CDR3 DNA reads TGTGCCAGCAGTAAACTCCGGGACATGGCAAACTATGGCTACACCTTC. As protein: CASSKLRDMANYGYTF.

CDR3 nucleotide sequence: TGTGCCAGCTCACCCTTACTTGGGGAGAGAGCTTTCTTT. Translating gives CASSPLLGERAFF. This chain links TRBV18 with TRBJ1-1; D gene ambiguous. In germline, CDR1 is KGHSH, CDR2 LQKENI. The CDR3 covers 13 residues. The germline V and J ends were trimmed by 3 bases and 10 bases, with 15 bases remaining between them.

This clonotype was seen more than once but under ten times. The chain couples TRBV7-2 to TRBJ2-7; weak D call: TRBD1 (5 bases). CDR3 length equals 14 residues. V was clipped by 4 bases and J by 5 bases, with 15 bases between them. Germline loops: CDR1 SGHTA, CDR2 FQGNSA. CDR3 sequence (DNA): TGTGCCAGCAGCTCGGACATGGCAATGGACGAGCAGTACTTC. Translated: CASSSDMAMDEQYF.

J is TRBJ2-3 and V is TRBV12-1; the D call TRBD1 from the table was never checked on the DNA. TRBV12-1 is listed as a pseudogene. This CDR3 comprises 18 residues. In DNA form, the CDR3 reads TGTGCCAGCAGCTTTTGCTTGGGACCCCGTATACACACAGATACGCAGTATTTT. This sequence encodes CASSFCLGPRIHTDTQYF.

This CDR3 is CAISEFQEGVPLHF. CDR3 in DNA: TGTGCCATCAGTGAGTTTCAGGAGGGAGTGCCCCTCCACTTT. The chain recombines TRBV10-3 with TRBJ1-6; D is unclear. V dropped 1 base and J dropped 13 bases, with 14 bases sitting between them. Germline V gene data show CDR1 as ENHRY and CDR2 as SYGVKD. This CDR3 contains 14 residues.

This clonotype has only a few counts. The V gene is TRBV20-1, the J gene TRBJ2-2, with a tentative D call TRBD1 (5 bases). The CDR3 is made up of 16 amino acids. V was trimmed by 1 base and J by 2 bases, leaving 14 bases between them. Germline V gene sequence: CDR1 DFQATT, CDR2 SNEGSKA (reference sequence). As DNA, the CDR3 is TGCAGTGCTAGAGTCCGGACACACCATAACACCGGGGAGCTGTTTTTT. This encodes CSARVRTHHNTGELFF.

The gene calls are TRBV5-5 and TRBJ1-2; possible D gene TRBD1, 6 bases. CDR3 length: 16 residues. CDR1 is SGHKS, CDR2 YYEKEE, per germline (reference sequence). V lost 4 bases to trimming and J lost 4 bases, with 20 bases between them. The CDR3 reads CASSLGLTGPTYGYTF. In DNA, the CDR3 is TGTGCCAGCAGCCTGGGGTTAACAGGGCCGACCTATGGCTACACCTTC.

The V call is TRBV28, the J call TRBJ1-2, with D possibly TRBD1 on 5 matching bases. V lost 3 bases to trimming and J lost 4 bases, with 12 bases between them. CDR1 and CDR2 (germline): MDHEN, SYDVKM. The CDR3 spans 14 residues. The CDR3 nucleotides are TGTGCCAGCAGTTTGTCAGGGACGGGCTATGGCTACACCTTC. Translation: CASSLSGTGYGYTF.

The J gene is TRBJ2-5, the V gene TRBV7-9, with 9 bases that match TRBD1. Germline V gene data show CDR1 as SEHNR and CDR2 as FQNEAQ (reference sequence). The junction had 7 bases not matched to a gene; V was cut back by 0 bases and J by 5 bases. The CDR3 length is 16 residues. This CDR3 is CASSLATGGLRETQYF. Here the CDR3 DNA reads TGTGCCAGCAGCTTAGCCACAGGGGGCTTGAGGGAGACCCAGTACTTC.

This clonotype has a handful of counts. This sequence joins TRBV19 and TRBJ1-1, with unresolved D. V was shortened by 1 base and J by 1 base, with 7 bases between the two germline ends. The CDR3 length is 14 residues. Germline CDR1 LNHDA, CDR2 SQIVND (reference sequence). For the CDR3, the DNA is TGTGCCAGTAGTATAGTTTGGCGGAACACTGAAGCTTTCTTT. Protein sequence: CASSIVWRNTEAFF.

The chain links TRBV28 to TRBJ2-1; D is unclear. Trimming took off 7 bases at V and 4 bases at J, with 20 bases between the two ends. This CDR3 spans 16 amino acids. CDR1 and CDR2 (germline): MDHEN, SYDVKM. The CDR3 nucleotides read TGTGCCAGCACCCCTATGTGGGCTACTCCTTACAATGAGCAGTTCTTC. Translating it yields CASTPMWATPYNEQFF.

The chain joins TRBV7-7 to TRBJ1-3; D ambiguous. The CDR3 spans 17 residues. Trimming pared 5 bases from V and 0 bases from J, leaving 17 bases between. Germline CDR1 SSHAT, CDR2 FNYEAQ (reference sequence). The CDR3: CASSPSTRGDSGNTIYF. Written as DNA, the CDR3 is TGTGCCAGCAGCCCTAGTACTCGGGGTGACTCTGGAAACACCATATATTTT.

J is TRBJ2-5 and V is TRBV10-3; no definite D call. Deletions cut 0 bases from V and 4 bases from J, with 3 bases between. The CDR3 is 12 residues long. Germline-derived CDR1 and CDR2 are ENHRY and SYGVKD. The CDR3 DNA is TGTGCCATCAGTGAGTCGATAGAGACCCAGTACTTC. Protein: CAISESIETQYF.

The chain couples TRBV5-4 to TRBJ2-3; D ambiguous. Trimming took off 9 bases at V and 4 bases at J, with 21 bases between the two ends. This CDR3 spans 15 amino acids. In germline, CDR1 is SGHNT, CDR2 YYREEE (reference sequence). The CDR3 is CATKEVGSGADTQYF. Written as DNA, the CDR3 is TGTGCCACCAAGGAAGTAGGGTCTGGGGCAGATACGCAGTATTTT.

This clonotype occurred once. In DNA form, the CDR3 reads TGTGCCACCAGCAGAGGGGGGATGGAGGGTACCAATGAGCAGTTCTTC. It is translated as CATSRGGMEGTNEQFF. This chain uses TRBV15 with TRBJ2-1; TRBD2 is a possible D gene (6 bases). The CDR3 has 16 residues. V lost 1 base and J 6 bases, leaving 16 bases between the germline ends. Germline CDR1 is LNHNV and CDR2 is YYDKDF (reference sequence).

V and J are TRBV27 and TRBJ2-1; weak D call: TRBD1 (5 bases). CDR3 length: 12 residues. Germline V gene lookup returns CDR1 MNHEY and CDR2 SMNVEV (reference sequence). With 6 bases removed from V and 3 bases from J, the gap between germline ends came to 6 bases. The CDR3 reads CASRTGYNEQFF. As DNA, the CDR3 is TGTGCCAGCAGAACAGGCTACAATGAGCAGTTCTTC.

The J gene is TRBJ2-7, the V gene TRBV24-1; 7 bases match TRBD1. CDR1 is KGHDR, CDR2 SFDVKD, per germline. With 4 bases clipped from V and 3 bases from J, the junction kept 5 bases outside the gene matches. This CDR3 is built from 14 residues. CDR3 coding DNA: TGTGCCACCAGTGACCCCGACAGGGACTACGAGCAGTACTTC. Residues: CATSDPDRDYEQYF.

This chain uses TRBV28 with TRBJ1-2; 7 positions agree with TRBD1. Looked up from germline, CDR1 is MDHEN and CDR2 is SYDVKM. CDR3 length: 13 residues. V lost 8 bases, J lost 6 bases, and 9 bases stayed unmatched. The CDR3 DNA reads as TGTGCCAGCCGATTGACAGGGAGCGATGGCTACACCTTC. Translated: CASRLTGSDGYTF.

CDR3 sequence reads: CASSENGNTDTQYF. CDR3 DNA: TGCGCCAGCAGTGAAAACGGGAACACAGATACGCAGTATTTT. The J gene is TRBJ2-3, the V gene TRBV10-1; TRBD2 is a possible D gene (5 bases). V was clipped by 3 bases and J by 2 bases, with 9 bases between them. The CDR3 length is 14 residues. Germline V lookup: CDR1 WNHNN, CDR2 SYGVQD (reference sequence).

A few counts support this clonotype. The rearrangement uses TRBV19 and TRBJ1-1; D gene ambiguous. Trimming cost V 1 base and J 7 bases, with 10 bases left between them. This CDR3 comprises 13 residues. Germline V gives CDR1 LNHDA, CDR2 SQIVND (reference sequence). The CDR3 reads CASSIGWQYEAFF. CDR3 nucleotide sequence: TGTGCCAGTAGTATAGGGTGGCAGTATGAAGCTTTCTTT.

This chain joins TRBV20-1 and TRBJ2-7; D is perhaps TRBD1 (6 bases). Germline V lookup: CDR1 DFQATT, CDR2 SNEGSKA (reference sequence). Trimming left V 7 bases short and J 0 bases short, with 13 bases between. The CDR3 spans 13 residues. CDR3 nucleotides: TGCAGTGGGGTTTCGGACAGCTCCTACGAGCAGTACTTC. This codes for CSGVSDSSYEQYF.